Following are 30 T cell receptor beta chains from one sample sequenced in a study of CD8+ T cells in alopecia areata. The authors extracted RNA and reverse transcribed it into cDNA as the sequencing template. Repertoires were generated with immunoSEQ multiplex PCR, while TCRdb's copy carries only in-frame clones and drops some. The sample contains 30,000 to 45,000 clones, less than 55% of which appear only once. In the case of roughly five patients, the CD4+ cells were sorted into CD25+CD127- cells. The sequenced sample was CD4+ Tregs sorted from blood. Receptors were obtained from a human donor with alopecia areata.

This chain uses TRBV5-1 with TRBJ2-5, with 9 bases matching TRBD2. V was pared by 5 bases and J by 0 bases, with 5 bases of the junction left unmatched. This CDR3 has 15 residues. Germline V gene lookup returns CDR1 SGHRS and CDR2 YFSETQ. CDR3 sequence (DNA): TGCGCCAGCAGGGATCTAGCGGGGCACCAAGAGACCCAGTACTTC. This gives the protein CASRDLAGHQETQYF.

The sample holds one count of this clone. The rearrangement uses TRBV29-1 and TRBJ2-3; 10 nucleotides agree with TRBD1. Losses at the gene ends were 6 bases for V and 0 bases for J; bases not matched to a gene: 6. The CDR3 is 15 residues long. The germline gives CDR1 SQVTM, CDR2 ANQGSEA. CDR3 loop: CSVGRQGASTDTQYF. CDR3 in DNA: TGCAGCGTGGGCAGACAGGGGGCTAGCACAGATACGCAGTATTTT.

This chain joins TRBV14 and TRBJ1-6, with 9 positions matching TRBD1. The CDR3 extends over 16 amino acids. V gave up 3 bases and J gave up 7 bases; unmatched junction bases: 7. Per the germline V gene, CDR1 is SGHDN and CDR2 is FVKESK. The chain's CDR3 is CASSHLGQGRNSPLHF. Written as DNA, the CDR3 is TGTGCCAGCAGCCACCTAGGACAGGGGAGGAATTCACCCCTCCACTTT.

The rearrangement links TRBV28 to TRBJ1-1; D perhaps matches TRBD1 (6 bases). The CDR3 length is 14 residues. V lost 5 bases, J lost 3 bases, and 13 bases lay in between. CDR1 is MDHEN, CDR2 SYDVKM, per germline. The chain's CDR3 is CASSPGYRDTEAFF. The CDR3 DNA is TGTGCCAGCAGTCCCGGGTACAGGGACACTGAAGCTTTCTTT.

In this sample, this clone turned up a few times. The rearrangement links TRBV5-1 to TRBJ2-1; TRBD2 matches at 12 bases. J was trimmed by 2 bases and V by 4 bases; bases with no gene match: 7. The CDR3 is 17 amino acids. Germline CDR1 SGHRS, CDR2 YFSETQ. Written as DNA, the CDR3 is TGCGCCAGCAGCCTGCTACTAGCGGGGGGCGCCTACAATGAGCAGTTCTTC. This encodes CASSLLLAGGAYNEQFF.

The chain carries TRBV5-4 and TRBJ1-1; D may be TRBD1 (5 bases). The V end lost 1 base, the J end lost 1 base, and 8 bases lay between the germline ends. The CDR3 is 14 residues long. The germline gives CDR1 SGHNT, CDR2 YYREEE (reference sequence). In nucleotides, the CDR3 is TGTGCCAGCAGCTTGAACAGGCCGAACACTGAAGCTTTCTTT. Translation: CASSLNRPNTEAFF. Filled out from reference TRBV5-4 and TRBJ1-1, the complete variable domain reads ETGVTQSPTHLIKTRGQQVTLRCSSQSGHNTVSWYQQALGQGPQFIFQYYREEENGRGNFPPRFSGLQFPNYSSELNVNALELDDSALYLCASSLNRPNTEAFFGQGTRLTVV.

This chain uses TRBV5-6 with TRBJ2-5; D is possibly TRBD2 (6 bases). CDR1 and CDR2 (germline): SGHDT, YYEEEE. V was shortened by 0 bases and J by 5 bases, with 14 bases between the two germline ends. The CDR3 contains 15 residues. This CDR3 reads CASSLGRAGGETQYF. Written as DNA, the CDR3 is TGTGCCAGCAGCTTGGGGAGGGCAGGAGGGGAGACCCAGTACTTC.

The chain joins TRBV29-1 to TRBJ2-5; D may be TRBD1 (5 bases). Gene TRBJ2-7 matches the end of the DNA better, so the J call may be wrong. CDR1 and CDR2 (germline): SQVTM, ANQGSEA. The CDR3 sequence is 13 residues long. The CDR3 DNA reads TGCAGCGTTGAAGGGGGCTTCTCCTACGAGCAGTACTTC. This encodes CSVEGGFSYEQYF.

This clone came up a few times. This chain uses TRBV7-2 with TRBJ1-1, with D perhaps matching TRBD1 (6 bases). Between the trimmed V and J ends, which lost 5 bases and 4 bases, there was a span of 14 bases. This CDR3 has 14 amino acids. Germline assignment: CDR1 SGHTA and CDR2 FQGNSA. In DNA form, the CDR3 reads TGTGCCAGCAGCGCGATATTGGGGGCCACTGAAGCTTTCTTT. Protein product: CASSAILGATEAFF. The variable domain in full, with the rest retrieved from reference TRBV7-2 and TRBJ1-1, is GAGVSQSPSNKVTEKGKDVELRCDPISGHTALYWYRQSLGQGLEFLIYFQGNSAPDKSGLPSDRFSAERTGGSVSTLTIQRTQQEDSAVYLCASSAILGATEAFFGQGTRLTVV.

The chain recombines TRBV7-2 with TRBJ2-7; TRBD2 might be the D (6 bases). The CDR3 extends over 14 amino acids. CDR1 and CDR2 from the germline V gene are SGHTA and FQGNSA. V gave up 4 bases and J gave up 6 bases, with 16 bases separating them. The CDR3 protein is CASSSTTRTTEQYF. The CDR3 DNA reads TGTGCCAGCAGCTCTACCACAAGGACTACCGAGCAGTACTTC.

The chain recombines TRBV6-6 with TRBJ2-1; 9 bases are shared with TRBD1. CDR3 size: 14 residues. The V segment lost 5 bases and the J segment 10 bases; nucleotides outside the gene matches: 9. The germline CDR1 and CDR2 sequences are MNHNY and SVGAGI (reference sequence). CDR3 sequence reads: CASSRRDRVNEQFF. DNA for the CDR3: TGTGCCAGCAGTCGCCGGGACAGGGTAAACGAGCAGTTCTTC.

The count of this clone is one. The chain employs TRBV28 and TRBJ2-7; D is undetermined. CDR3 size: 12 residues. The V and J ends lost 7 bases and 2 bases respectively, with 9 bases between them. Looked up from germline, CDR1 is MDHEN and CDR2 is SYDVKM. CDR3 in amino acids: CASTPNTYEQYF. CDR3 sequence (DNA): TGTGCCAGCACCCCCAATACCTACGAGCAGTACTTC.

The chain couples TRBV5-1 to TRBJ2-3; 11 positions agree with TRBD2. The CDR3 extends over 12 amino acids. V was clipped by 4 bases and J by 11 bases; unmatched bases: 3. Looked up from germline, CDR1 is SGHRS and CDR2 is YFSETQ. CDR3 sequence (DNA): TGCGCCAGCAGCGATCTAGCGGGGGGGCAGTATTTT. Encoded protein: CASSDLAGGQYF.

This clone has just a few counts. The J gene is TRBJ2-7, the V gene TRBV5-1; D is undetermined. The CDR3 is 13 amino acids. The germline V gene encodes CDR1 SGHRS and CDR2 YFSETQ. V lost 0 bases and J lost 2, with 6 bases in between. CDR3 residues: CASSLGRTYEQYF. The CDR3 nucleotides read TGCGCCAGCAGCTTGGGCAGAACCTACGAGCAGTACTTC. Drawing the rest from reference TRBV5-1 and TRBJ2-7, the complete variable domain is KAGVTQTPRYLIKTRGQQVTLSCSPISGHRSVSWYQQTPGQGLQFLFEYFSETQRNKGNFPGRFSGRQFSNSRSEMNVSTLELGDSALYLCASSLGRTYEQYFGPGTRLTVT.

CDR3 sequence (DNA): TGTGCCAGCAGCCCAAACCAGGGGTTCGGGGAGCTGTTTTTT. Its protein product is CASSPNQGFGELFF. The chain links TRBV7-2 to TRBJ2-2, with D possibly matching TRBD1 (6 bases). CDR1 SGHTA and CDR2 FQGNSA come from the germline V gene. The CDR3 has 14 amino acids. V shed 5 bases and J shed 7 bases, with 14 bases lying between them.

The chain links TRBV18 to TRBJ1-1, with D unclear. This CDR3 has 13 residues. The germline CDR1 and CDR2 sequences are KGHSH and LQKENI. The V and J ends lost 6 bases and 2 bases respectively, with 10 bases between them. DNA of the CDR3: TGTGCCAGCTCGTACAGTGGAAACACTGAAGCTTTCTTT. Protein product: CASSYSGNTEAFF.

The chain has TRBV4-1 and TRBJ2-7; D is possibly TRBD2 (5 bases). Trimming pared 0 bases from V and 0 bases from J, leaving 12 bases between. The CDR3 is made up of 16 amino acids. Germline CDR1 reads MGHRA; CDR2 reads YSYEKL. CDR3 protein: CASSQEPLASSYEQYF. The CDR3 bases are TGCGCCAGCAGCCAAGAACCTTTAGCGAGCTCCTACGAGCAGTACTTC.

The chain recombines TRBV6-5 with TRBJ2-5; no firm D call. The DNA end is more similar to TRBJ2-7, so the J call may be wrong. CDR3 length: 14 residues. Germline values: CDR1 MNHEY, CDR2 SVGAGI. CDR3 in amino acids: CASSLDPTDYEQYF. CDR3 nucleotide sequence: TGTGCCAGCAGCCTGGACCCGACGGACTACGAGCAGTACTTC.

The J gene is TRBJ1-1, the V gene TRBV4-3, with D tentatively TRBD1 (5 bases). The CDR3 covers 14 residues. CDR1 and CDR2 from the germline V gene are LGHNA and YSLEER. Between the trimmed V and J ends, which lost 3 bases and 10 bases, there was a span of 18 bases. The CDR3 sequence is CASSHRSAGNVAFF. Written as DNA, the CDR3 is TGCGCCAGCAGCCATAGAAGCGCAGGGAATGTAGCTTTCTTT.

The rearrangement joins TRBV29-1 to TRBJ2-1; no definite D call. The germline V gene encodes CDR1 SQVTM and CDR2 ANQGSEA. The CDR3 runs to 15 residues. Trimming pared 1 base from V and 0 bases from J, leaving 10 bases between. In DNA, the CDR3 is TGCAGCGTTGAAGTTGGGGATGCCTCCTACAATGAGCAGTTCTTC. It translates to CSVEVGDASYNEQFF.

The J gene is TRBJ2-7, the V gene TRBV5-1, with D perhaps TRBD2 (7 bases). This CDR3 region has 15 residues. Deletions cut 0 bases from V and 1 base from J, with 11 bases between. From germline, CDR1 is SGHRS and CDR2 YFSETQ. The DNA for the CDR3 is TGCGCCAGCAGCTTGGTACGGGGGGCGTCCTACGAGCAGTACTTC. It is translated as CASSLVRGASYEQYF. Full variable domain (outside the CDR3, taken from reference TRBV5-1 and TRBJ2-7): KAGVTQTPRYLIKTRGQQVTLSCSPISGHRSVSWYQQTPGQGLQFLFEYFSETQRNKGNFPGRFSGRQFSNSRSEMNVSTLELGDSALYLCASSLVRGASYEQYFGPGTRLTVT.

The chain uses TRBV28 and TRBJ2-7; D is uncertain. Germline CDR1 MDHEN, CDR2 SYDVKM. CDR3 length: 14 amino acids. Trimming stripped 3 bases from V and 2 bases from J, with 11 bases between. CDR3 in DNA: TGTGCCAGCAGTTTGCCAGCGATTCCCTACGAGCAGTACTTC. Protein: CASSLPAIPYEQYF.

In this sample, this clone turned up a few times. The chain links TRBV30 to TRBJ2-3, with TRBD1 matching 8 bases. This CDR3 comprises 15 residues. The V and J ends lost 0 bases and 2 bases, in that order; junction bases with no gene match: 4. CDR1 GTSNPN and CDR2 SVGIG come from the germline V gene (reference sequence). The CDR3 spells CAWSVQGVPTDTQYF. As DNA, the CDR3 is TGTGCCTGGAGTGTACAGGGGGTCCCCACAGATACGCAGTATTTT.

Here the CDR3 DNA reads TGTGCCAGCAGCTTAAACCTTGCCAATGAGCAGTTCTTC. Protein sequence: CASSLNLANEQFF. The chain uses TRBV7-3 and TRBJ2-1; the D is unclear. Per the germline V gene, CDR1 is SGHTA and CDR2 is FQGTGA. CDR3 length: 13 residues. The V end lost 1 base, the J end lost 6 bases, and 7 bases lay between the germline ends.

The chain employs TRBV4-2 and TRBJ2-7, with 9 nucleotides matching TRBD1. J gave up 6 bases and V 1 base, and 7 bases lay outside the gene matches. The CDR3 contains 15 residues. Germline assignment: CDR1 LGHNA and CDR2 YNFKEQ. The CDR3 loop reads CASSQVRTGVSEQYF. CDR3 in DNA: TGTGCCAGCAGCCAAGTCAGGACAGGGGTCTCCGAGCAGTACTTC.

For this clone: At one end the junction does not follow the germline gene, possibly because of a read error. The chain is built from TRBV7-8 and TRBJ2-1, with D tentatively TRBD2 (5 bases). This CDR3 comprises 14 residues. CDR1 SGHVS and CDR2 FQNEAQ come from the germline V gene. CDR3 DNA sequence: TGTGCCAGCAGCCTAGCCGAAGGTTACAATGAGCAGTTCTTC. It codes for CASSLAEGYNEQFF.

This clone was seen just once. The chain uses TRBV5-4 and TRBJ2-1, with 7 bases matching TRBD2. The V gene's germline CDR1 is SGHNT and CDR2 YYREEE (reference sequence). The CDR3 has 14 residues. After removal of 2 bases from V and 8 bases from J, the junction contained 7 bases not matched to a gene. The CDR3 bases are TGTGCCAGCAGCTTCGGGGGAGGGAGGGATGAGCAGTTCTTC. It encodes CASSFGGGRDEQFF.

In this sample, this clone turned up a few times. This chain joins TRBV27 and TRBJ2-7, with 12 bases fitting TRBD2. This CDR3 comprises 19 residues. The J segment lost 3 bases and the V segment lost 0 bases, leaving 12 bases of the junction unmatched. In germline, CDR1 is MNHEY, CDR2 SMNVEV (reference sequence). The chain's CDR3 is CASSLSGRTGLAGIYEQYF. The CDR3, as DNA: TGTGCCAGCAGTTTATCCGGCAGGACAGGACTAGCGGGGATCTACGAGCAGTACTTC.

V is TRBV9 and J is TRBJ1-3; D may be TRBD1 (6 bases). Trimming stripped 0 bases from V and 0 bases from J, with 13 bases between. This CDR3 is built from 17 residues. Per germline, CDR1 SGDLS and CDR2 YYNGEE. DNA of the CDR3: TGTGCCAGCAGCGTAGAGACCGGGACAACCTCTGGAAACACCATATATTTT. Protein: CASSVETGTTSGNTIYF.

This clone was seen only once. The CDR3: CASSPPEGGYTF. The CDR3 DNA reads TGTGCCAGCTCACCACCAGAGGGTGGCTACACCTTC. This chain joins TRBV18 and TRBJ1-2; no clear D. The germline V and J ends were trimmed by 0 bases and 7 bases, with 6 bases remaining between them. The CDR3 consists of 12 residues. Germline V gene lookup returns CDR1 KGHSH and CDR2 LQKENI.